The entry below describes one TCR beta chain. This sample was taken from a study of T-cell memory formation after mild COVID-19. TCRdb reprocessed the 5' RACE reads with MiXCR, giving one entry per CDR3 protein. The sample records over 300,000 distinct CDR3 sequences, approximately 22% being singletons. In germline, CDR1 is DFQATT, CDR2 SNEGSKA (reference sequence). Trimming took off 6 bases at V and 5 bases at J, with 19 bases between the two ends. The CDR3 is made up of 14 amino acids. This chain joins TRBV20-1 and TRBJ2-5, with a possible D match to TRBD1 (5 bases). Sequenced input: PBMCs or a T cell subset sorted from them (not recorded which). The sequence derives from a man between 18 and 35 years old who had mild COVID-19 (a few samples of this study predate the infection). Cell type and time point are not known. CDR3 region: CSAGETGRQETQYF. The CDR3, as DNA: TGCAGTGCCGGAGAGACTGGGCGACAGGAGACCCAGTACTTC.